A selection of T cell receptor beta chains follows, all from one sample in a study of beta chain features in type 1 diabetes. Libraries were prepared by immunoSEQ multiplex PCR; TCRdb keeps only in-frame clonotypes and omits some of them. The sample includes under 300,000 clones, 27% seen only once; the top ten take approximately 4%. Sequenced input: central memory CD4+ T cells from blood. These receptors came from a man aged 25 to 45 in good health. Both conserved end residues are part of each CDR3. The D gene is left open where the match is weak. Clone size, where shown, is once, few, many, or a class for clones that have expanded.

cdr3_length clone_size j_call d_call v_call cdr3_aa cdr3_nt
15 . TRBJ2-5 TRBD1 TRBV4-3 CASSPDRGQLETQYF TGCGCCAGCAGCCCCGACAGGGGTCAGTTGGAGACCCAGTACTTC
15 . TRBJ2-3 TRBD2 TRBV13 CASSSSGRALNTQYF TGTGCCAGCAGCTCTAGCGGGAGGGCCCTAAATACGCAGTATTTT
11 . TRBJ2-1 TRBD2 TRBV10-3 CATRRGSEQFF TGTGCCACACGGCGGGGGAGTGAGCAGTTCTTC
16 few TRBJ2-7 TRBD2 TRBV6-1 CASSEAVVAGPGEQYF TGTGCCAGCAGTGAAGCGGTGGTAGCGGGGCCCGGAGAGCAGTACTTC
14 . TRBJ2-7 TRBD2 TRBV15 CATSRERGGNEQYF TGTGCCACCAGCAGAGAACGCGGGGGTAACGAGCAGTACTTC
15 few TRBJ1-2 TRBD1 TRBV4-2 CASSHEQGADYGYTF TGTGCCAGCAGCCACGAACAGGGGGCAGACTATGGCTACACCTTC
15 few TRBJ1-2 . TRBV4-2 CASSQEDGRNYGYTF TGTGCCAGCAGCCAAGAGGATGGGCGAAACTATGGCTACACCTTC
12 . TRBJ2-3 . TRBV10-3 CAISGTGTSQYF TGTGCCATCAGCGGCACCGGGACCTCGCAGTATTTT
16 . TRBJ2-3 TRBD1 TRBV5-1 CASSSPGGVRTDTQYF TGCGCCAGCAGCTCTCCAGGGGGCGTAAGGACAGATACGCAGTATTTT
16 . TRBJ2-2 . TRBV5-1 CASGDPNRGGTGELFF TGCGCCAGCGGAGACCCTAACAGGGGAGGCACCGGGGAGCTGTTTTTT
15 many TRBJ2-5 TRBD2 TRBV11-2 CASSLQGLAEETQYF TGTGCCAGCAGCTTACAGGGACTAGCGGAAGAGACCCAGTACTTC
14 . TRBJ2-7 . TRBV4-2 CASSQAGNSYEQYF TGTGCCAGCAGCCAAGCGGGGAACTCCTACGAGCAGTACTTC
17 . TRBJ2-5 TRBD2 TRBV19 CASSISTSGGPEETQYF TGTGCCAGTAGTATAAGCACTAGCGGGGGGCCCGAGGAGACCCAGTACTTC
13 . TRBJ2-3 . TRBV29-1 CSVDRGRTDTQYF TGCAGCGTTGATAGGGGAAGGACAGATACGCAGTATTTT
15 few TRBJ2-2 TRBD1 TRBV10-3 CAINGQAQNTGELFF TGTGCCATCAATGGACAGGCCCAGAACACCGGGGAGCTGTTTTTT
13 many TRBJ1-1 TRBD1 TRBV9 CASSVEQGAEAFF TGTGCCAGCAGCGTAGAGCAGGGGGCTGAAGCTTTCTTT
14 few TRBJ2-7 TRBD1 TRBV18 CASSPGTGINEQYF TGTGCCAGCTCACCCGGGACAGGGATCAACGAGCAGTACTTC
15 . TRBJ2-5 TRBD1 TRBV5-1 CASSLTGTGGETQYF TGCGCCAGCAGCTTGACCGGGACAGGGGGAGAGACCCAGTACTTC
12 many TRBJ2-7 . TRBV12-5 CASGFGLLEQYF TGTGCTAGTGGTTTTGGTCTTTTGGAGCAGTACTTC
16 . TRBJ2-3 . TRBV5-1 CASSLGMDGSTDTQYF TGCGCCAGCAGCTTGGGAATGGACGGGAGCACAGATACGCAGTATTTT
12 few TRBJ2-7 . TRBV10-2 CASSQSSYEQYF TGCGCCAGCAGTCAGAGCTCCTACGAGCAGTACTTC
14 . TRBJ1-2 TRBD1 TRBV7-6 CASSPRGDRGGYTF TGTGCCAGCAGCCCTCGGGGTGACAGGGGCGGCTACACCTTC
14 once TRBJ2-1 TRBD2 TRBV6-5 CASRTGTSGNEQFF TGTGCCAGCAGAACCGGGACTAGTGGAAATGAGCAGTTCTTC
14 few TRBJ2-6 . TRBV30 CAWSFGAGANVLTF TGTGCCTGGAGTTTTGGGGCGGGGGCCAACGTCCTGACTTTC
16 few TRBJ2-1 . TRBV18 CASSPQPASASNEQFF TGTGCCAGCTCACCCCAACCGGCATCGGCAAGCAATGAGCAGTTCTTC
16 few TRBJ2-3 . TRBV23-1 CASSQSAEPTTDTQYF TGCGCCAGCAGTCAATCGGCGGAACCAACGACAGATACGCAGTATTTT
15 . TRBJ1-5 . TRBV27 CASSLIWGGNQPQHF TGTGCCAGCAGTTTGATCTGGGGGGGCAATCAGCCCCAGCATTTT
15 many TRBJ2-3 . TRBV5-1 CASNPGDRGADTQYF TGCGCCAGCAACCCCGGGGACCGCGGCGCAGATACGCAGTATTTT
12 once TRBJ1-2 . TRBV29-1 CSVEDLWDGYTF TGCAGCGTTGAAGATCTATGGGACGGCTACACCTTC